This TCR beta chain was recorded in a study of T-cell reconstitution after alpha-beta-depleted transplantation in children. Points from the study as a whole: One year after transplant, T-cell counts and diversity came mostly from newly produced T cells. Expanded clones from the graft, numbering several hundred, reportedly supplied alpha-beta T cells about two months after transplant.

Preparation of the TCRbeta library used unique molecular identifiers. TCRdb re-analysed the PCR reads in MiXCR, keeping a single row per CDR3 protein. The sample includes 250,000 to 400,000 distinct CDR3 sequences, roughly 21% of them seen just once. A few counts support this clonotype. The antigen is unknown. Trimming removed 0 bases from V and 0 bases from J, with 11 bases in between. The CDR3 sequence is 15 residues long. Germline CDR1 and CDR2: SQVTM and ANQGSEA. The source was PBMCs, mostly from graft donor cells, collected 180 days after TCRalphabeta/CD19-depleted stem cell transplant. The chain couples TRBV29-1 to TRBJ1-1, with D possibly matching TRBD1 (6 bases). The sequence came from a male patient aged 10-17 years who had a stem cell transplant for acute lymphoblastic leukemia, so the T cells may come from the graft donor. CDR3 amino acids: CSVEDLGGVNTEAFF. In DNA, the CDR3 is TGCAGCGTTGAAGATCTAGGGGGAGTGAACACTGAAGCTTTCTTT. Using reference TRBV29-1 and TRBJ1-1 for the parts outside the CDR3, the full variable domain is SAVISQKPSRDICQRGTSLTIQCQVDSQVTMMFWYRQQPGQSLTLIATANQGSEATYESGFVIDKFPISRPNLTFSTLTVSNMSPEDSSIYLCSVEDLGGVNTEAFFGQGTRLTVV.